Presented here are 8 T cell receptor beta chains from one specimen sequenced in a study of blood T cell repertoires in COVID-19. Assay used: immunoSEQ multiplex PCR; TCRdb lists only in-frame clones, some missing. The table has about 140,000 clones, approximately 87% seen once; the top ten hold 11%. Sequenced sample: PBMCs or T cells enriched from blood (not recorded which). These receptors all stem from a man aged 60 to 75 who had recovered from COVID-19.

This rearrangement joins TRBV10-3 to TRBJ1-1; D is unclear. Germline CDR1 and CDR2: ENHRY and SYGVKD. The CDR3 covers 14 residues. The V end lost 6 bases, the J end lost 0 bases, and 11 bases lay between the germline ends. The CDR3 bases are TGTGCCATCAGCCCGGGAAGGATGAACACTGAAGCTTTCTTT. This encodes CAISPGRMNTEAFF.

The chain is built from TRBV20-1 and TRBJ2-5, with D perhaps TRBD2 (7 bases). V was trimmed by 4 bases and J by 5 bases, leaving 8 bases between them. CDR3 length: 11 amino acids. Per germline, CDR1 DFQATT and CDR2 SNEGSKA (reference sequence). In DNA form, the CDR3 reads TGCAGTGCTAAGGGGGGGGAGACCCAGTACTTC. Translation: CSAKGGETQYF.

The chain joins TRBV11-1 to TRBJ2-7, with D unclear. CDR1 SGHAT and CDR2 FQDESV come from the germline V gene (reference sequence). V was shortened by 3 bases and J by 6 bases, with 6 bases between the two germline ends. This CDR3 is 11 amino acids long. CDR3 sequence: CASSFSGEQYF. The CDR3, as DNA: TGTGCCAGCAGCTTTTCGGGCGAGCAGTACTTC.

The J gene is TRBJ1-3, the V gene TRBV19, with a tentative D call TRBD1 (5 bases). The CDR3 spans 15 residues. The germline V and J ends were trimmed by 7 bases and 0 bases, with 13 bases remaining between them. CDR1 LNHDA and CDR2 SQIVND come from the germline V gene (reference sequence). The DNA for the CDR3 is TGTGCCAGTACCCAAGGGGTCTACTCTGGAAACACCATATATTTT. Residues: CASTQGVYSGNTIYF.

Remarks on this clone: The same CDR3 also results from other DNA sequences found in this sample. The DNA of the CDR3 is TGCAGTGCTAGAGATCGGGAGACCCAGTACTTC. It codes for CSARDRETQYF. The chain has TRBV20-1 and TRBJ2-5, with D unresolved. The germline V gene encodes CDR1 DFQATT and CDR2 SNEGSKA (reference sequence). The CDR3 is 11 residues long. The ends were cut back, 0 bases at V and 5 bases at J, with 4 bases in the middle.

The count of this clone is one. CDR3 region: CAWGRNRGDTQYF. The CDR3 coding sequence is TGTGCCTGGGGGCGAAATCGGGGAGATACGCAGTATTTT. V gene TRBV30 combines with J gene TRBJ2-3; tentative D call: TRBD2 (5 bases). The germline V gene encodes CDR1 GTSNPN and CDR2 SVGIG (reference sequence). This CDR3 is 13 amino acids long. Trimming removed 5 bases from V and 5 bases from J, with 14 bases in between.

In DNA form, the CDR3 reads TGTGCCAGCAGCCTCCTAAACTCCTACGAGCAGTACTTC. Protein sequence: CASSLLNSYEQYF. This sequence joins TRBV28 and TRBJ2-7; D not resolved. The CDR3 runs to 13 residues. The germline V gene has CDR1 MDHEN and CDR2 SYDVKM. The V gene lost 6 bases and the J gene lost 0 bases, with 9 bases spanning the gap.

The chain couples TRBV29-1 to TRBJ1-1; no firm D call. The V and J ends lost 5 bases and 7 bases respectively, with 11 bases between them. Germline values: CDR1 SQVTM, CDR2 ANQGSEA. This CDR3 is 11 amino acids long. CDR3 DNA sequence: TGCAGCGTTTGGTCGGGTGGTGAAGCTTTCTTT. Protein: CSVWSGGEAFF.